This TCR beta chain was captured by sequencing in a study of T-cell memory formation after mild COVID-19. Overall study: In these data, TCR clusters were largely donor specific.

The CDR3 is 16 amino acids. Looked up from germline, CDR1 is SGHNT and CDR2 is YYREEE (reference sequence). Trimming at V came to 3 bases and at J to 5 bases, leaving 6 bases not matched to a gene. TCRdb recomputed calls from the 5' RACE reads with MiXCR, one row per CDR3 protein. The profile shows 50,000 to 70,000 distinct CDR3 sequences, more than 9% of them singletons. The receptor was derived from a young man who had mild COVID-19 (a few samples of this study predate the infection). Cell type and time point are not known. The rearrangement uses TRBV5-4 and TRBJ2-3; TRBD2 aligns across 13 bases. Sequences were obtained from PBMCs or a T cell subset sorted from them (not recorded which). The CDR3 spells CASSYLLAGGGDTQYF. The CDR3 nucleotides are TGTGCCAGCAGCTACCTACTAGCGGGGGGGGGAGATACGCAGTATTTT.